This is a list of T cell receptor beta chains from one sample in a study of Graves' ophthalmopathy and Graves' hyperthyroidism. TCRdb ran MiXCR on the multiplex PCR reads and lists one entry per CDR3 protein. The sample carries hundreds of thousands of distinct CDR3 sequences, approximately 14% recorded once. The sequencing input was blood. The receptor source for this set is a woman in her twenties or thirties with Graves' ophthalmopathy. CDR3s include the opening cysteine and the closing phenylalanine or tryptophan. D genes are given only for firm matches. Clone size is stated in some rows and not others, as once, few, many or a class when expanded.

J gene: TRBJ2-7
V gene: TRBV28
D gene: .
clone size: few
CDR3 protein: CASSLIEDRAFEQYF
CDR3 DNA: TGTGCCAGCAGTTTGATAGAGGACAGAGCCTTCGAGCAGTACTTC

J gene: TRBJ1-5
V gene: TRBV6-2/TRBV6-3
D gene: .
clone size: .
CDR3 protein: CASRTALNQPQHF
CDR3 DNA: TGTGCCAGCAGGACAGCACTCAATCAGCCCCAGCATTTT

J gene: TRBJ1-6
V gene: TRBV9
D gene: .
clone size: many
CDR3 protein: CASSLPGTVNSPLHF
CDR3 DNA: TGTGCCAGCAGCTTGCCCGGGACGGTAAATTCACCCCTCCACTTT

J gene: TRBJ2-2
V gene: TRBV18
D gene: .
clone size: few
CDR3 protein: CASSPQTANTGELFF
CDR3 DNA: TGTGCCAGCTCACCACAGACAGCGAACACCGGGGAGCTGTTTTTT

J gene: TRBJ1-1
V gene: TRBV30
D gene: .
clone size: many
CDR3 protein: CAWSEPDEAFF
CDR3 DNA: TGTGCCTGGAGTGAACCCGATGAAGCTTTCTTT

J gene: TRBJ1-2
V gene: TRBV6-2/TRBV6-3
D gene: TRBD1
clone size: many
CDR3 protein: CASGRLGTGLNYGYTF
CDR3 DNA: TGTGCCAGCGGTAGATTGGGGACAGGGCTCAACTATGGCTACACCTTC

J gene: TRBJ1-1
V gene: TRBV30
D gene: .
clone size: many
CDR3 protein: CAWSWGMNTEAFF
CDR3 DNA: TGTGCCTGGAGTTGGGGCATGAACACTGAAGCTTTCTTT

J gene: TRBJ1-1
V gene: TRBV20-1
D gene: .
clone size: .
CDR3 protein: CSVLSGPGRVRTEACF
CDR3 DNA: TGCAGTGTCCTATCGGGCCCTGGTAGGGTACGAACTGAAGCTTGCTTT

J gene: TRBJ1-1
V gene: TRBV7-3
D gene: .
clone size: .
CDR3 protein: CASTYRPRRDTEAFF
CDR3 DNA: TGTGCCAGCACCTATCGTCCGCGCCGGGACACTGAAGCTTTCTTT

J gene: TRBJ1-3
V gene: TRBV30
D gene: .
clone size: few
CDR3 protein: CAWSPGNTIYF
CDR3 DNA: TGTGCCTGGAGTCCAGGAAACACCATATATTTT

J gene: TRBJ2-2
V gene: TRBV2
D gene: .
clone size: many
CDR3 protein: CASTADTGELFF
CDR3 DNA: TGTGCCAGCACCGCGGACACCGGGGAGCTGTTTTTT

J gene: TRBJ2-5
V gene: TRBV2
D gene: .
clone size: many
CDR3 protein: CASSDRARETQYF
CDR3 DNA: TGTGCCAGCAGTGACAGGGCTCGGGAGACCCAGTACTTC

J gene: TRBJ2-2
V gene: TRBV11-2
D gene: .
clone size: many
CDR3 protein: CASSLDLSSGELFF
CDR3 DNA: TGTGCCAGCAGCTTAGATCTTAGTTCCGGGGAGCTGTTTTTT

J gene: TRBJ2-7
V gene: TRBV29-1
D gene: TRBD1
clone size: .
CDR3 protein: CSVARDSTYEQYF
CDR3 DNA: TGCAGCGTTGCGAGGGACAGCACCTACGAGCAGTACTTC

J gene: TRBJ2-7
V gene: TRBV10-3
D gene: .
clone size: many
CDR3 protein: CALGGHYEQYF
CDR3 DNA: TGTGCCCTGGGGGGTCACTACGAGCAGTACTTC

J gene: TRBJ1-2
V gene: TRBV30
D gene: .
clone size: .
CDR3 protein: CAWSSAGIYGYTF
CDR3 DNA: TGTGCCTGGTCCTCGGCAGGCATCTATGGCTACACCTTC

J gene: TRBJ2-7
V gene: TRBV7-2
D gene: .
clone size: many
CDR3 protein: CASRPSGGSYEQYF
CDR3 DNA: TGTGCCAGCAGGCCATCGGGGGGCTCATACGAGCAGTACTTC

J gene: TRBJ2-6
V gene: TRBV10-3
D gene: .
clone size: many
CDR3 protein: CAISDDYTGANVLTF
CDR3 DNA: TGTGCCATCAGTGACGACTACACTGGGGCCAACGTCCTGACTTTC

J gene: TRBJ1-5
V gene: TRBV4-2
D gene: .
clone size: few
CDR3 protein: CASSQVQVDQPQHF
CDR3 DNA: TGTGCCAGCAGCCAAGTTCAGGTTGATCAGCCCCAGCATTTT

J gene: TRBJ2-7
V gene: TRBV6-5
D gene: .
clone size: many
CDR3 protein: CASSPDISYEQYF
CDR3 DNA: TGTGCCAGCAGCCCCGACATCTCCTACGAGCAGTACTTC

J gene: TRBJ2-5
V gene: TRBV20-1
D gene: .
clone size: .
CDR3 protein: CSPSSGGHQETQYF
CDR3 DNA: TGCAGCCCTTCGTCGGGGGGCCATCAAGAGACCCAGTACTTC

J gene: TRBJ2-2
V gene: TRBV4-1
D gene: .
clone size: many
CDR3 protein: CASSQVDMGWNTGELFF
CDR3 DNA: TGCGCCAGCAGCCAAGTCGACATGGGATGGAACACCGGGGAGCTGTTTTTT

J gene: TRBJ1-5
V gene: TRBV28
D gene: TRBD1
clone size: many
CDR3 protein: CASRRGTGGFHQPQHF
CDR3 DNA: TGTGCCAGCAGGCGCGGGACAGGGGGGTTCCATCAGCCCCAGCATTTT

J gene: TRBJ2-5
V gene: TRBV6-1
D gene: TRBD1
clone size: .
CDR3 protein: CASSDRGHKETQYF
CDR3 DNA: TGTGCCAGCAGTGACAGGGGGCATAAGGAGACCCAGTACTTC

J gene: TRBJ1-1
V gene: TRBV7-9
D gene: .
clone size: few
CDR3 protein: CASRGTLNTEAFF
CDR3 DNA: TGTGCCAGCAGGGGGACGTTGAACACTGAAGCTTTCTTT

J gene: TRBJ1-1
V gene: TRBV28
D gene: .
clone size: many
CDR3 protein: CASSPGVLNTEAFF
CDR3 DNA: TGTGCCAGCAGCCCAGGGGTCCTTAACACTGAAGCTTTCTTT

J gene: TRBJ2-5
V gene: TRBV20-1
D gene: .
clone size: many
CDR3 protein: CSAPLDGGGQETQYF
CDR3 DNA: TGCAGTGCTCCCTTGGACGGGGGTGGCCAAGAGACCCAGTACTTC